This T cell receptor (beta chain) was recovered during a study of blood T cell repertoires in COVID-19. Sequencing used immunoSEQ multiplex PCR; TCRdb keeps in-frame clones, though not all of them. This sample yields approximately 93,000 clones, of which approximately 79% are seen a single time; roughly 3.9% belongs to the top ten. This clone was detected ten times or more. Germline loops: CDR1 MGHRA, CDR2 YSYEKL. V dropped 0 bases and J dropped 1 base, with 10 bases sitting between them. There are 15 residues in the CDR3. This chain uses TRBV4-1 with TRBJ2-7; D perhaps matches TRBD2 (5 bases). The source material was peripheral blood. The sequence was obtained from a man between 70 and 80 years old with COVID-19, enrolled during active disease. CDR3 in DNA: TGCGCCAGCAGCCAAGATGACCCGGGATCCTACGAGCAGTACTTC. Its translation is CASSQDDPGSYEQYF.